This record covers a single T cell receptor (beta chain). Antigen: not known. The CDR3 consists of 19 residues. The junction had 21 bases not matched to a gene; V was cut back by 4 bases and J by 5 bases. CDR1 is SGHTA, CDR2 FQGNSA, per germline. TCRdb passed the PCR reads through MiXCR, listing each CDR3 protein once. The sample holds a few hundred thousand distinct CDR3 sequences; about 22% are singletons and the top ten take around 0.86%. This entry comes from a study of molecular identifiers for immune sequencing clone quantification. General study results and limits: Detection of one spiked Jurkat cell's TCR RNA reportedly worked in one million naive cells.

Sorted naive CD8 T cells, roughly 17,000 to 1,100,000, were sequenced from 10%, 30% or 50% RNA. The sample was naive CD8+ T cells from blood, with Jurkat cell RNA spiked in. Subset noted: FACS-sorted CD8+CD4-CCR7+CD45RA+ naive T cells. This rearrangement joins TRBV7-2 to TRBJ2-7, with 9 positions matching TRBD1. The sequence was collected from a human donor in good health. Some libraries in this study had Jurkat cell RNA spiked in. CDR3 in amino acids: CASSSLPGQGLSSADEQYF. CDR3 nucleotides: TGTGCCAGCAGCTCTTTGCCGGGACAGGGCCTCTCCTCGGCGGACGAGCAGTACTTC. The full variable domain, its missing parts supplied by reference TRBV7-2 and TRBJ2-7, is GAGVSQSPSNKVTEKGKDVELRCDPISGHTALYWYRQSLGQGLEFLIYFQGNSAPDKSGLPSDRFSAERTGGSVSTLTIQRTQQEDSAVYLCASSSLPGQGLSSADEQYFGPGTRLTVT.